This entry lists 17 T cell receptor beta chains sequenced from one sample in a study of type 1 regulatory T cells. TCRdb reprocessed the reads via MiXCR and lists one record per CDR3 protein. The sample shows around 14,000 distinct CDR3 sequences, roughly 13% of them seen only once. Their specific antigens are unknown. Sequencing was done on a sample of cultured T cells, either the whole culture or a sorted T cell fraction (not recorded which). These receptors came from a human donor in good health.

In this sample, this clonotype turned up many times. The chain couples TRBV25-1 to TRBJ1-3; D not certain. The CDR3 extends over 12 amino acids. V was clipped by 2 bases and J by 4 bases, with 3 bases between them. Germline CDR1 MGHDK, CDR2 SYGVNS. CDR3 sequence: CASSEQGNTIYF. DNA of the CDR3: TGTGCCAGCAGTGAACAGGGAAACACCATATATTTT.

This clonotype was detected ten times or more. The chain recombines TRBV6-1 with TRBJ2-1, with D perhaps assigned TRBD1 or TRBD2 (5 bases each). The CDR3 is 16 residues long. CDR1 MNHNS and CDR2 SASEGT come from the germline V gene. V shed 2 bases and J shed 5 bases, with 16 bases lying between them. CDR3 in amino acids: CASSEQAGTGNNEQFF. The CDR3 DNA is TGTGCCAGCAGTGAACAGGCCGGGACGGGTAACAATGAGCAGTTCTTC.

This clonotype was seen ten or more times. The J gene is TRBJ2-2, the V gene TRBV6-2 or TRBV6-3; D may be TRBD2 (5 bases). Germline V gives CDR1 MNHEY, CDR2 SVGEGT. Trimming shortened V by 6 bases and J by 6 bases, and 11 bases separated the two germline ends. This CDR3 region has 13 residues. The CDR3 sequence is CASRDSEPGELFF. Here the CDR3 DNA reads TGTGCCAGCAGGGACTCCGAGCCCGGGGAGCTGTTTTTT.

The CDR3 is CSAPTPTGVNTEAFF. CDR3 nucleotides: TGCAGTGCTCCTACTCCGACAGGGGTTAACACTGAAGCTTTCTTT. The V gene is TRBV20-1, the J gene TRBJ1-1; 8 bases fit TRBD1. Germline V gene lookup returns CDR1 DFQATT and CDR2 SNEGSKA (reference sequence). Trimming cost V 5 bases and J 2 bases; bases outside gene matches: 10. This CDR3 has 15 amino acids.

This clonotype was seen repeatedly, ten times or more. The chain is built from TRBV5-1 and TRBJ1-5; D possibly corresponds to TRBD1 (5 bases). This CDR3 spans 17 amino acids. Germline-derived CDR1 and CDR2 are SGHRS and YFSETQ. V was cut by 4 bases and J by 7 bases, with 24 bases left in between. CDR3 amino acids: CASSDGTGSPLAQPQHF. Written as DNA, the CDR3 is TGCGCCAGCAGCGACGGGACGGGCTCTCCCCTTGCCCAGCCCCAGCATTTT. The full variable domain, rest sourced from reference TRBV5-1 and TRBJ1-5, is KAGVTQTPRYLIKTRGQQVTLSCSPISGHRSVSWYQQTPGQGLQFLFEYFSETQRNKGNFPGRFSGRQFSNSRSEMNVSTLELGDSALYLCASSDGTGSPLAQPQHFGDGTRLSIL.

A few counts support this clonotype. CDR3 loop: CASSGTGSLNSPLHF. In DNA, the CDR3 is TGTGCCAGCAGCGGGACAGGTTCCCTAAATTCACCCCTCCACTTT. The chain employs TRBV5-6 and TRBJ1-6; 8 bases agree with TRBD1. J gave up 7 bases and V 4 bases, and 7 bases lay outside the gene matches. The CDR3 totals 15 residues. Germline V lookup: CDR1 SGHDT, CDR2 YYEEEE.

This clonotype was seen ten or more times. V usage is TRBV7-3 and J usage is TRBJ2-1, with TRBD2 matching 11 bases. CDR3 size: 15 residues. V dropped 5 bases and J dropped 5; count of bases not matched to a gene: 5. The germline V gene encodes CDR1 SGHTA and CDR2 FQGTGA. CDR3 region: CASSTIAGGNNEQFF. DNA of the CDR3: TGTGCCAGCAGCACCATAGCGGGAGGGAACAATGAGCAGTTCTTC.

This clonotype was seen repeatedly, ten times or more. This chain uses TRBV14 with TRBJ1-2; no definite D call. The CDR3 extends over 13 amino acids. Trimming left V 3 bases short and J 4 bases short, with 9 bases between. CDR1 and CDR2 from the germline V gene are SGHDN and FVKESK. CDR3 in DNA: TGTGCCAGCAGCCAGGGCCGGGGCTATGGCTACACCTTC. It specifies CASSQGRGYGYTF.

The table lists this clonotype with many counts. J is TRBJ2-2 and V is TRBV29-1; D unclear. The CDR3 runs to 13 residues. Germline assignment: CDR1 SQVTM and CDR2 ANQGSEA. V lost 5 bases to trimming and J lost 2 bases, with 9 bases between them. CDR3 nucleotide sequence: TGCAGCGTTCATAGCCCCAACACCGGGGAGCTGTTTTTT. Protein sequence: CSVHSPNTGELFF.

CDR3 bases: TGTGCCACCAGTGATTTTGGCAGGGGACTAGCGGGAGGAGAGACCCAGTACTTC. Translating it yields CATSDFGRGLAGGETQYF. The chain is built from TRBV24-1 and TRBJ2-5; 15 nucleotides line up with TRBD2. CDR3 length: 18 residues. Germline V gives CDR1 KGHDR, CDR2 SFDVKD. J was trimmed by 4 bases and V by 1 base; bases with no gene match: 6.

This clonotype has only a few counts. The rearrangement uses TRBV29-1 and TRBJ2-7, with D possibly matching TRBD2 (6 bases). The germline V gene has CDR1 SQVTM and CDR2 ANQGSEA. The CDR3 length is 13 residues. Between the trimmed V and J ends, which lost 7 bases and 1 base, there was a span of 14 bases. CDR3 in DNA: TGCAGCGCCCGCCTTAGCGGTTCCTACGAGCAGTACTTC. The encoded protein is CSARLSGSYEQYF.

The sample holds many counts of this clonotype. The chain employs TRBV12-3 or TRBV12-4 and TRBJ1-1; a possible D gene is TRBD1 (5 bases). The CDR3 length is 13 residues. V was pared by 6 bases and J by 4 bases, with 12 bases between. CDR3 in DNA: TGTGCCAGCAGACGGGGGGAGGGCACTGAAGCTTTCTTT. Translated: CASRRGEGTEAFF.

This clonotype was seen many times. V usage is TRBV5-1 and J usage is TRBJ1-1; the D is unclear. V was trimmed by 9 bases and J by 2 bases, leaving 14 bases between them. The CDR3 length is 13 residues. Germline V gene sequence: CDR1 SGHRS, CDR2 YFSETQ. The CDR3 nucleotides are TGCGCCACCCGCCCGGGTACAAACACTGAAGCTTTCTTT. It encodes CATRPGTNTEAFF. Full variable domain (remainder filled in from reference TRBV5-1 and TRBJ1-1): KAGVTQTPRYLIKTRGQQVTLSCSPISGHRSVSWYQQTPGQGLQFLFEYFSETQRNKGNFPGRFSGRQFSNSRSEMNVSTLELGDSALYLCATRPGTNTEAFFGQGTRLTVV.

V and J are TRBV20-1 and TRBJ1-4, with TRBD1 matching 10 bases. The V segment lost 5 bases and the J segment 7 bases; nucleotides outside the gene matches: 4. The CDR3 has 13 residues. Looked up from germline, CDR1 is DFQATT and CDR2 is SNEGSKA (reference sequence). CDR3 coding DNA: TGCAGTGCTTGGACAGGGGGAGGTGAAAAACTGTTTTTT. It is translated as CSAWTGGGEKLFF.

This clonotype was detected many times. The gene calls are TRBV20-1 and TRBJ2-3, with D possibly being TRBD1 (6 bases). V was cut by 4 bases and J by 1 base, with 9 bases left in between. CDR3 length: 13 residues. The germline CDR1 and CDR2 sequences are DFQATT and SNEGSKA (reference sequence). The CDR3 is CSAIRQGTDTQYF. The CDR3 DNA is TGCAGTGCTATCAGACAGGGCACAGATACGCAGTATTTT.

This clonotype was seen many times. The rearrangement joins TRBV18 to TRBJ1-2, with 11 bases matching TRBD1. V shed 3 bases and J 6 bases; nucleotides not matched to a gene: 0. This CDR3 region has 13 residues. Germline CDR1 is KGHSH and CDR2 is LQKENI. Here the CDR3 reads CASSPGQGDGYTF. The CDR3 DNA reads TGTGCCAGCTCACCGGGACAGGGGGATGGCTACACCTTC.

The chain joins TRBV29-1 to TRBJ2-5; 8 nucleotides agree with TRBD2. The V gene end was trimmed by 7 bases and the J gene end by 5 bases; junction bases not matched to a gene: 12. CDR3 length equals 14 residues. From germline, CDR1 is SQVTM and CDR2 ANQGSEA. CDR3 sequence reads: CSAIRDGGAETQYF. The CDR3, as DNA: TGCAGCGCCATCCGGGACGGGGGGGCGGAGACCCAGTACTTC.